The entry that follows covers one T cell receptor beta chain sequence. Its antigen is not known. This entry belongs to a study of PD-1 blockade in classical Hodgkin lymphoma. Points from the study as a whole: Healthy donors reportedly exceeded newly diagnosed patients in baseline TCR diversity.

Every patient relapsed after autologous stem cell transplantation, and brentuximab vedotin exposure varied. Trimming stripped 0 bases from V and 3 bases from J, with 18 bases between. This CDR3 spans 17 amino acids. Germline V gene data show CDR1 as LNHDA and CDR2 as SQIVND (reference sequence). The protocol was immunoSEQ multiplex PCR, while the TCRdb copy is restricted to in-frame clones and leaves out a portion. The table has 49,000 or so clones, around 81% seen once. The receptor was derived from a human donor with classical Hodgkin lymphoma. The chain has TRBV19 and TRBJ2-7, with a tentative D call TRBD1 (6 bases). The sequenced sample was peripheral blood mononuclear cells (PBMCs), obtained before the second cycle of nivolumab. The CDR3 DNA reads as TGTGCCAGTAGTATAGATGACAGGCCATCCTCCCACTACGAGCAGTACTTC. Protein product: CASSIDDRPSSHYEQYF.